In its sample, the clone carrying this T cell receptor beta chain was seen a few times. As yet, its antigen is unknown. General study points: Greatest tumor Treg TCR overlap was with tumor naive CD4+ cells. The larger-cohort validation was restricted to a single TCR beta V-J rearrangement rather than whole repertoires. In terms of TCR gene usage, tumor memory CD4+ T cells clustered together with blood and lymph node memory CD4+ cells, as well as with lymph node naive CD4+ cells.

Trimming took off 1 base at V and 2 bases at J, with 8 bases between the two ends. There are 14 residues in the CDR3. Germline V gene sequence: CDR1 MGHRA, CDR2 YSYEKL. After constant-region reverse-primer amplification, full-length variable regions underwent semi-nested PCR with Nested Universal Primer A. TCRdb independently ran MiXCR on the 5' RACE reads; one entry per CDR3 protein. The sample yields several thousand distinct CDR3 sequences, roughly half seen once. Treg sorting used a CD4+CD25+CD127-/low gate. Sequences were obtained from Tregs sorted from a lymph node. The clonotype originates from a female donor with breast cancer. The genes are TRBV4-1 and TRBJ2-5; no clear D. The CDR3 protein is CASSQGPQQETQYF. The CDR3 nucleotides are TGCGCCAGCAGCCAAGGGCCCCAGCAAGAGACCCAGTACTTC.